Listed below are T cell receptor beta chains from one sample, sequenced in a study of tumor-infiltrating lymphocytes in primary liver carcinoma. TCRdb called the multiplex PCR reads again in MiXCR, with one record for every CDR3 protein. The sample lists nearly 200,000 distinct CDR3 sequences, roughly 61% occurring once. The source material was peripheral blood. The receptors were gathered from a woman aged 55-69 years with primary liver carcinoma and hepatitis B virus infection. Each CDR3 is given with its conserved first and last residue.

V	J	CDR3
TRBV6-2/TRBV6-3	TRBJ2-2	CASSYIGDTGELFF
TRBV11-2	TRBJ2-7	CASSLWEGLSSYKQYF
TRBV12-3/TRBV12-4	TRBJ2-1	CASRPGGRSYNEQFF
TRBV29-1	TRBJ2-5	CSVEGASGCWETRYF
TRBV6-1	TRBJ2-7	CASSGGGGDEQYF
TRBV11-2	TRBJ2-3	CVSTSSFTGDTQYF
TRBV4-1	TRBJ2-1	CASGQVGGWSSSYNEQFF
TRBV11-2	TRBJ1-2	CTSSTTTGSVDYGYTF
TRBV6-6	TRBJ1-4	CASSSSQWPIVGEKLFF
TRBV5-1	TRBJ2-5	CASSRVGTGQETQYF
TRBV7-9	TRBJ2-3	CASSFPTSGSMSTDTQYF
TRBV11-2	TRBJ2-1	CASSTRRGGGYNEQFF
TRBV12-3/TRBV12-4	TRBJ2-3	CASSSTSSTDTQCF
TRBV11-2	TRBJ1-1	CASSLFTYSRTTEAFF
TRBV11-2	TRBJ2-7	CASSFGGAPYKQYF
TRBV6-1	TRBJ1-5	CASIPPGHNQPQHF
TRBV11-2	TRBJ2-7	CASSLDPAPTTSRYF
TRBV6-5	TRBJ2-6	CASSTGGTRSGANVLTF
TRBV5-6	TRBJ1-2	CASSLFFDASDGYTF
TRBV5-1	TRBJ2-6	CASSFIMGIGANVPTF
TRBV19	TRBJ2-1	CASSFGTENEQFF
TRBV11-2	TRBJ2-7	CASSPLMGGQYF
TRBV7-8	TRBJ2-1	CASSLRGLAGGPGNEHFF
TRBV5-1	TRBJ2-5	CASSWTGQETQYF
TRBV11-2	TRBJ2-5	CASSPVRGKQETQYF
TRBV24-1	TRBJ2-2	CATTSGRNTGELFF
TRBV28	TRBJ2-2	CASSGGISTGELFF
TRBV7-9	TRBJ2-7	CASSHLIKGNYEQYF
TRBV6-6	TRBJ1-1	CASNYGDWNTEVFF
TRBV6-2/TRBV6-3	TRBJ1-2	CASSDNRGPGYGYTF